This T cell receptor (beta chain) is drawn from a study of blood T cell repertoires in COVID-19. Whole-study context: Some COVID-19 samples were acute and others convalescent; all came from the United States, Italy and Spain. T cells, B-cell-depleted T cells, or PBMCs supplied cDNA or gDNA.

This clone was seen just once. V lost 0 bases and J 3 bases, leaving 5 bases between the germline ends. This CDR3 is 13 amino acids long. Germline lookup yields CDR1 SGHTA and CDR2 FQGNSA. Method: immunoSEQ multiplex PCR; TCRdb's copy keeps in-frame clones and lacks some. The sample lists 150,000 to 200,000 clones; 85% to 95% were seen once. Sample: peripheral blood. V usage is TRBV7-2 and J usage is TRBJ2-5; a possible D gene is TRBD2 (5 bases). The sequence was obtained from a woman aged 55-70 years with COVID-19, enrolled during active disease. The CDR3 reads CASSLAREETQYF. DNA of the CDR3: TGTGCCAGCAGCTTAGCGCGGGAAGAGACCCAGTACTTC.